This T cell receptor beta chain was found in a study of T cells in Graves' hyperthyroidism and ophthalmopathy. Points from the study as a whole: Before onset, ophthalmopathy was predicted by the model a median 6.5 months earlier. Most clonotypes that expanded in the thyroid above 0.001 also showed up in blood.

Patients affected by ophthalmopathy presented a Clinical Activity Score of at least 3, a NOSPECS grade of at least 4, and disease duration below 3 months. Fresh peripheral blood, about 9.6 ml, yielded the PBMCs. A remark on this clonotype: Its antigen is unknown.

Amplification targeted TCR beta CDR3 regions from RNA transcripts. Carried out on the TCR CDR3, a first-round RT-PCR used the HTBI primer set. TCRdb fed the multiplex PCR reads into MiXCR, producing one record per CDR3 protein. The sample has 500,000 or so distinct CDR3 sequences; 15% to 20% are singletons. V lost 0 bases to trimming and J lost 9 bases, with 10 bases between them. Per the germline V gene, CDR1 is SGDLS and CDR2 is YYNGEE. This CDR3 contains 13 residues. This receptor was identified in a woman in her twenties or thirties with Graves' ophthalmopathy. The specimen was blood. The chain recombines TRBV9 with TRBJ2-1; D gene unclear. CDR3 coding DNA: TGTGCCAGCAGCGTAGAGGTTGGGGTTGAGCAGTTCTTC. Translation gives CASSVEVGVEQFF.